These 8 T cell receptor beta chains were sequenced from one sample in a study of blood T cell repertoires in COVID-19. Data came from immunoSEQ multiplex PCR; TCRdb stores just in-frame clones and leaves some out. The sample includes 140,000 or so clones, 85% of them seen just once. Sequenced sample: PBMCs or T cells enriched from blood (not recorded which). The source is a woman aged 35 to 49 who had recovered from COVID-19.

The chain carries TRBV5-6 and TRBJ2-2; 7 bases fit TRBD1. V shed 1 base and J 3 bases; nucleotides not matched to a gene: 3. The germline gives CDR1 SGHDT, CDR2 YYEEEE. This CDR3 comprises 15 residues. In DNA, the CDR3 is TGTGCCAGCAGCTTGTTTCAGGGGGACACCGGGGAGCTGTTTTTT. Its protein is CASSLFQGDTGELFF.

V is TRBV30 and J is TRBJ2-7; D possibly corresponds to TRBD2 (5 bases). The CDR3 length is 13 residues. Trimming cost V 2 bases and J 5 bases, with 13 bases left between them. The germline gives CDR1 GTSNPN, CDR2 SVGIG (reference sequence). Here the CDR3 DNA reads TGTGCCTGGAGTTTAAGCGGCGTCGACGAGCAGTACTTC. It codes for CAWSLSGVDEQYF.

This chain uses TRBV6-2 or TRBV6-3 with TRBJ1-1; 7 bases agree with TRBD1. The CDR3 is made up of 14 amino acids. From germline, CDR1 is MNHEY and CDR2 SVGEGT. V was pared by 4 bases and J by 5 bases, with 7 bases of the junction left unmatched. CDR3 coding DNA: TGTGCCAGCAGTTTTACCGGGACAGTTACTGAAGCTTTCTTT. It is translated as CASSFTGTVTEAFF.

The V and J genes are TRBV11-2 and TRBJ1-2, with 9 bases matching TRBD1. The ends lost 3 bases at V and 2 bases at J; junction bases unmatched: 1. Germline lookup yields CDR1 SGHAT and CDR2 FQNNGV. The CDR3 has 14 amino acids. The CDR3 loop reads CASSLDRGNYGYTF. CDR3 DNA: TGTGCCAGCAGCTTGGACAGGGGAAACTATGGCTACACCTTC.

The V call is TRBV7-8, the J call TRBJ1-4, with no clear D. The CDR3 is 16 amino acids. The germline V gene encodes CDR1 SGHVS and CDR2 FQNEAQ. Deletions cut 1 base from V and 8 bases from J, with 17 bases between. The CDR3 loop is CASSLGTTRGGEKLFF. The CDR3 nucleotides are TGTGCCAGCAGCTTAGGCACTACACGGGGAGGAGAAAAACTGTTTTTT.

V gene TRBV27 combines with J gene TRBJ2-3; 7 positions match TRBD2. Germline values: CDR1 MNHEY, CDR2 SMNVEV (reference sequence). This CDR3 contains 16 residues. V lost 1 base, J lost 4 bases, and 8 bases stayed unmatched. This CDR3 is CASSLYGGGKADTQYF. The CDR3 DNA is TGTGCCAGCAGTTTATATGGGGGAGGGAAGGCAGATACGCAGTATTTT.

This clone was found once. The same CDR3 also results from other DNA sequences found in this sample. The chain employs TRBV18 and TRBJ1-1; 7 bases align to TRBD1. In germline, CDR1 is KGHSH, CDR2 LQKENI. There are 14 residues in the CDR3. Trimming at V came to 6 bases and at J to 2 bases, leaving 6 bases not matched to a gene. CDR3: CASSPGTANTEAFF. Here the CDR3 DNA reads TGTGCCAGCTCCCCTGGGACAGCTAACACTGAAGCTTTCTTT.

The chain recombines TRBV5-1 with TRBJ1-1; D might be TRBD1 (5 bases). The CDR3 totals 15 residues. CDR1 is SGHRS and CDR2 is YFSETQ in the germline V gene. Trimming shortened V by 4 bases and J by 6 bases, and 19 bases separated the two germline ends. This CDR3 reads CASSRSGGGGAEAFF. In nucleotides, the CDR3 is TGCGCCAGCAGCCGCTCCGGGGGGGGAGGGGCTGAAGCTTTCTTT.